This entry describes one T cell receptor beta chain. Its antigen is not yet known. No much larger clone is present one base from it, and per-base qualities are unavailable. CDR3 length: 14 amino acids, cysteine to phenylalanine. The kept DNA is CDR3 alone, 42 bases in frame from the first base. V is shortened by 1 base, J by 2 bases, and the region joining them spans 8 bases. According to the germline V gene (reference sequence), CDR1 reads LNHNV and CDR2 reads YYDKDF. Each donor gave one peripheral blood draw, averaging approximately 120 mL, which was collected into heparinised tubes. Naive, central memory, regulatory and stem cell-like memory CD4+ T cells were sorted on a BD FACSAria II using a panel including CD45RO, CCR7, CD25, CD127, CD95 and CD27. Purity was above 95% for every sorted population. PBMCs were isolated right away by Lymphoprep density gradient centrifugation and were stained directly, without culture. So that batch effects would be minimized, each experiment stained and sorted samples in pairs, pairing one healthy donor with one patient.

This sample is drawn from a study of beta chain features in type 1 diabetes (dated by TCRdb to 2016 to 2019). Turning to the overall study: Patients and healthy donors did not differ in mean age, gender distribution, total cell number or subset yield. The study compared TCRB repertoires of sorted circulating CD4+ T cell subsets between recently diagnosed type 1 diabetes patients and matched healthy donors. A total of approximately 100,000,000 sorted cells were examined across all samples, and the number of cells per subset was strongly correlated with RNA yield. Regulatory and stem cell-like memory subsets were isolated from only 8 patients and about eight healthy donors, whereas naive and central memory subsets came from all 30 or so donors. Points the paper makes about the study in general: Sequencing cDNA rather than genomic DNA could over-represent highly expressing activated cells, although activation and CD3 levels did not differ between groups. Shorter templates might have been favored by PCR, but patient and control samples were amplified and corrected together, so both groups would have been affected equally by any skew. Only small numbers of individuals were included in the HLA sub-analyses, which left unresolved whether HLA type had any influence on TCRB rearrangement. Naive, central memory and regulatory TCRB repertoires appeared more similar among patients than among healthy donors. At VDJ recombination sites, patients with type 1 diabetes made fewer insertions and deleted more nucleotides, a pattern implying thymic rearrangement abnormalities. A moderate but significant shortening of TCRB CDR3 length was observed in type 1 diabetes patients in all four CD4+ subsets.

The High Capacity cDNA Reverse Transcription Kit was used to reverse transcribe all of the isolated RNA, meaning that expressed TCRB transcripts were what got sequenced. Deep immunoSEQ sequencing was applied to naive, central memory and regulatory T cell samples, giving an average of roughly 3.5 million total reads per sample. After sorted cells were lysed in RLT buffer, RNA was extracted with DNase-treated RNeasy Micro or Mini kits, with the choice depending on cell number. To prevent cross-contamination, each cell subset was processed individually, whereas patient and healthy donor samples were processed jointly. The immunoSEQ multiplex PCR was used to amplify TCRB sequences from cDNA, generating 87-bp fragments that spanned the CDR3 region. Sequencing of the amplicons was done on the Illumina HiSeq platform. In the source study's methods: PCR bias was corrected computationally using synthetic template baselines, and reads within Hamming distance 2 were collapsed, with unmergeable singletons discarded. Reads were aligned against IMGT to assign V, D and J genes, CDR3 length and insertions or deletions at six rearrangement sites. Within each subset, clonotype counts were normalized to sorted cell number, and only after that were true diversity and Gini coefficients computed with the tcR R package. Repertoire sharing was quantified using the overlap coefficient calculated on TCRB nucleotide sequences. TCRdb stores this immuneACCESS table with in-frame sequences only. Part of the clones is absent; in the studies checked, under half of the shortfall reflects unresolved V genes, and no reason is known for the rest. That table furnishes V, J and clone size, whereas the DNA furnished D and trimming. In all, the sample holds 140,000 or so clones, and 9.2% of those were seen once. About 0.68% of the sample is held by the ten biggest clonotypes.

This sequence uses TRBV15 and TRBJ2-5, and possibly TRBD1, on 5 matching bases. The TCR originated in a man aged 18-30 years in good health. Material: central memory CD4+ T cells from blood. CDR3 sequence: CATSRARVQETQYF. The bases are TGTGCCACCAGCAGAGCCAGGGTGCAAGAGACCCAGTACTTC. The reference TRBV15 and TRBJ2-5 proteins fill in what lies around the CDR3, so the full variable domain reads DAMVIQNPRYQVTQFGKPVTLSCSQTLNHNVMYWYQQKSSQAPKLLFHYYDKDFNNEADTPDNFQSRRPNTSFCFLDIRSPGLGDTAMYLCATSRARVQETQYFGPGTRLLVL.